The T cell receptor (beta chain) described here comes from a study of OX40 agonist ivuxolimab in advanced cancers. Study in general: The patients received ivuxolimab by intravenous route every 2 weeks at 0.01 to 10 mg/kg. The study's findings and limits: The study did not work out the antigen specificity of the expanded peripheral T cells.

Baseline, cycle 4 day 1, and cycle 7 day 1 were the blood sampling points. The CDR3 consists of 17 residues. The V gene's germline CDR1 is MGHRA and CDR2 YSYEKL. V shed 3 bases, J shed 1 base, and the junction held 9 bases outside the gene matches. Method: immunoSEQ multiplex PCR; TCRdb's copy keeps in-frame clones and lacks some. This table holds tens of thousands of clones, roughly 90% found once. Turning to this clone: Its target is not known.

The TCR comes from an adult with an advanced solid tumor such as melanoma, head and neck, liver or kidney cancer. Sequenced here: CD4+ or CD8+ T cells sorted from blood, sampled in a trial of the OX40 agonist ivuxolimab. The chain joins TRBV4-1 to TRBJ2-3; 8 bases are a match to TRBD1. The CDR3 DNA follows: TGCGCCAGCAGCCAGGACCCCAGGGGGCGCGGCACAGATACGCAGTATTTT. Its translation is CASSQDPRGRGTDTQYF.